This is a list of T cell receptor beta chains from one sample in a study of PD-L1 blockade in urothelial cancer. Profiling relied on immunoSEQ multiplex PCR, and the TCRdb table lists in-frame clones only, not all of them. This table holds 45,000 to 60,000 clones, more than 75% found once. The starting material was PBMCs, obtained around atezolizumab (anti-PD-L1) treatment. These receptors originate from a man aged 60 to 69 with urothelial cancer. Each CDR3 is given with its conserved first and last residue. Each record gives: CDR3 length, J gene, V gene, D gene, CDR3 protein. The D gene is left open where the match is weak.

len: 14
j_gene: TRBJ2-7
v_gene: TRBV29-1
d_gene: NA
CDR3aa: CSASPGSRKYEQYF

len: 16
j_gene: TRBJ1-4
v_gene: TRBV4-1
d_gene: TRBD1
CDR3aa: CASSQVPGTANEKLFF

len: 15
j_gene: TRBJ2-1
v_gene: TRBV7-2
d_gene: TRBD2
CDR3aa: CASSLASGTSNEQFF

len: 15
j_gene: TRBJ2-3
v_gene: TRBV10-1
d_gene: TRBD2
CDR3aa: CASSGLLAGTDTQYF

len: 15
j_gene: TRBJ2-7
v_gene: TRBV4-3
d_gene: TRBD1
CDR3aa: CASSQDFQGAREQYF

len: 15
j_gene: TRBJ2-7
v_gene: TRBV19
d_gene: NA
CDR3aa: CASTLGAGNSYEQYF

len: 12
j_gene: TRBJ2-7
v_gene: TRBV10-3
d_gene: NA
CDR3aa: CAISSSTHEQYF

len: 14
j_gene: TRBJ1-1
v_gene: TRBV28
d_gene: NA
CDR3aa: CASSFLTDRWEAFF

len: 18
j_gene: TRBJ2-7
v_gene: TRBV6-1
d_gene: TRBD1
CDR3aa: CASSEALPGAGQAYEQYF

len: 15
j_gene: TRBJ1-4
v_gene: TRBV6-1
d_gene: TRBD1
CDR3aa: CASSEARQGMGKLFF

len: 13
j_gene: TRBJ1-2
v_gene: TRBV18
d_gene: TRBD1
CDR3aa: CASSPTGGKGYTF

len: 14
j_gene: TRBJ2-1
v_gene: TRBV19
d_gene: TRBD2
CDR3aa: CASSSSGSYNEQFF

len: 14
j_gene: TRBJ2-5
v_gene: TRBV29-1
d_gene: TRBD2
CDR3aa: CSAKLAGGPSAQYF

len: 16
j_gene: TRBJ1-1
v_gene: TRBV7-2
d_gene: NA
CDR3aa: CASSLASGVPNTEAFF

len: 16
j_gene: TRBJ1-4
v_gene: TRBV4-3
d_gene: TRBD1
CDR3aa: CASSQAPDRGNEKLFF

len: 15
j_gene: TRBJ2-7
v_gene: TRBV19
d_gene: NA
CDR3aa: CASSIARRPRGEQYF

len: 15
j_gene: TRBJ1-2
v_gene: TRBV6-5
d_gene: NA
CDR3aa: CASSPPGRFIYGYTF

len: 13
j_gene: TRBJ1-4
v_gene: TRBV28
d_gene: NA
CDR3aa: CASRPLQPGKLFF

len: 14
j_gene: TRBJ2-7
v_gene: TRBV5-1
d_gene: TRBD1
CDR3aa: CASSAGGQGYEQYF

len: 16
j_gene: TRBJ1-1
v_gene: TRBV15
d_gene: TRBD1
CDR3aa: CATSRGTGAGATEAFF

len: 16
j_gene: TRBJ1-5
v_gene: TRBV6-1
d_gene: NA
CDR3aa: CASSERGFNSNQPQHF

len: 15
j_gene: TRBJ1-6
v_gene: TRBV7-3
d_gene: TRBD1
CDR3aa: CASSVGTGDNSPLHF

len: 15
j_gene: TRBJ2-1
v_gene: TRBV9
d_gene: TRBD2
CDR3aa: CASSVAGGTYNEQFF

len: 13
j_gene: TRBJ2-5
v_gene: TRBV2
d_gene: NA
CDR3aa: CASSRGRQETQYF

len: 13
j_gene: TRBJ2-5
v_gene: TRBV10-1
d_gene: NA
CDR3aa: CASSESWAKTQYF

len: 11
j_gene: TRBJ1-1
v_gene: TRBV27
d_gene: TRBD1
CDR3aa: CASRDRGGAFF

len: 16
j_gene: TRBJ2-5
v_gene: TRBV19
d_gene: NA
CDR3aa: CASSIFGRVGRETQYF

len: 11
j_gene: TRBJ2-7
v_gene: TRBV20-1
d_gene: TRBD1
CDR3aa: CSPGQGAEQYF

len: 15
j_gene: TRBJ2-1
v_gene: TRBV9
d_gene: NA
CDR3aa: CASSVGRGSYNEQFF

len: 13
j_gene: TRBJ1-1
v_gene: TRBV6-5
d_gene: TRBD1
CDR3aa: CASAGTGNTEAFF

len: 13
j_gene: TRBJ2-5
v_gene: TRBV5-1
d_gene: NA
CDR3aa: CASSPGRGETQYF

len: 18
j_gene: TRBJ2-3
v_gene: TRBV4-2
d_gene: TRBD2
CDR3aa: CASSQETLAGYSTDTQYF

len: 13
j_gene: TRBJ1-1
v_gene: TRBV11-2
d_gene: NA
CDR3aa: CASSSQMNTEAFF

len: 15
j_gene: TRBJ1-1
v_gene: TRBV5-4
d_gene: NA
CDR3aa: CASSSNRGGRTEAFF

len: 15
j_gene: TRBJ2-3
v_gene: TRBV4-3
d_gene: NA
CDR3aa: CASSQAGTLTDTQYF

len: 13
j_gene: TRBJ2-1
v_gene: TRBV29-1
d_gene: TRBD2
CDR3aa: CSVGGRGRDEQFF

len: 16
j_gene: TRBJ2-3
v_gene: TRBV5-8
d_gene: NA
CDR3aa: CASSLALDSFTDTQYF

len: 15
j_gene: TRBJ1-1
v_gene: TRBV5-1
d_gene: NA
CDR3aa: CASSPGGSMDTEAFF

len: 19
j_gene: TRBJ2-3
v_gene: TRBV7-8
d_gene: NA
CDR3aa: CASSLALKNRDILTDTQYF

len: 14
j_gene: TRBJ2-2
v_gene: TRBV11-2
d_gene: NA
CDR3aa: CASSLDRAGGELFF

len: 13
j_gene: TRBJ1-1
v_gene: TRBV11-2
d_gene: NA
CDR3aa: CASSLSTGTEAFF

len: 15
j_gene: TRBJ2-2
v_gene: TRBV27
d_gene: TRBD2
CDR3aa: CASSTSGISTGELFF

len: 15
j_gene: TRBJ1-6
v_gene: TRBV5-5
d_gene: TRBD1
CDR3aa: CASHGTEAYNSPLHF

len: 15
j_gene: TRBJ1-1
v_gene: TRBV6-1
d_gene: TRBD1
CDR3aa: CASTNYRGGNAEAFF

len: 16
j_gene: TRBJ1-6
v_gene: TRBV7-9
d_gene: NA
CDR3aa: CASSLGVGLGGSPLHF

len: 13
j_gene: TRBJ2-2
v_gene: TRBV11-2
d_gene: NA
CDR3aa: CASRWRGQGELFF

len: 18
j_gene: TRBJ2-1
v_gene: TRBV7-9
d_gene: NA
CDR3aa: CASSFSRGTGNSYNEQFF

len: 15
j_gene: TRBJ2-3
v_gene: TRBV10-1
d_gene: NA
CDR3aa: CAMRRPCPSTDTQYF

len: 13
j_gene: TRBJ2-5
v_gene: TRBV11-3
d_gene: TRBD2
CDR3aa: CASSLGLPETQYF

len: 14
j_gene: TRBJ2-5
v_gene: TRBV6-1
d_gene: NA
CDR3aa: CASSEVGAWETQYF

len: 14
j_gene: TRBJ2-3
v_gene: TRBV10-3
d_gene: TRBD2
CDR3aa: CAIRKRGATDTQYF

len: 15
j_gene: TRBJ1-4
v_gene: TRBV5-8
d_gene: NA
CDR3aa: CASSLGKQSNEKLFF

len: 15
j_gene: TRBJ1-6
v_gene: TRBV5-4
d_gene: TRBD1
CDR3aa: CASSLPTGENSPLHF

len: 16
j_gene: TRBJ1-5
v_gene: TRBV7-9
d_gene: NA
CDR3aa: CASSLSSGYGNQPQHF